This TCR beta chain originates from a study of glioma-infiltrating T cells after dendritic cell vaccination. The CDR3 extends over 15 amino acids. CDR1 ENHRY and CDR2 SYGVKD come from the germline V gene. V gave up 3 bases and J gave up 2 bases; unmatched junction bases: 4. The immunoSEQ assay amplified TCRB CDR3 from up to roughly 2 ug DNA. Here immunoSEQ multiplex PCR was the method, and the copy in TCRdb shows in-frame clones only, minus some. Here the sample spans roughly 90,000 clones, 85% to 90% being singletons. This sample comprised blood, obtained before dendritic cell vaccination. The sequence came from a human donor with glioblastoma. V usage is TRBV10-3 and J usage is TRBJ2-7; 10 nucleotides align to TRBD1. The CDR3 DNA reads as TGTGCCATCAGTGATGGGACAGGGGCACCCTACGAGCAGTACTTC. Its translation: CAISDGTGAPYEQYF.